This entry concerns a single T cell receptor (beta chain). How the authors handled the data: Amplified reference gene primers provided the basis for estimating nucleated cell counts. Here immunoSEQ multiplex PCR was the method, and the copy in TCRdb shows in-frame clones only, minus some. V and J calls and clone size are as listed in that table; D and trimming were resolved from the DNA. The table lists hundreds of thousands of clones, approximately 90% of them singletons, with 12% in the top ten. Trimming stripped 3 bases from V and 3 bases from J, with 24 bases between. Germline assignment: CDR1 MNHEY and CDR2 SMNVEV (reference sequence). There are 18 residues in the CDR3. The data were obtained in a study of blood T cell repertoires in COVID-19. Study context: Italy, Spain and the United States were the sources of the convalescent and acute COVID-19 samples. T cells, B-cell-depleted T cells, or PBMCs supplied cDNA or gDNA.

The source of this sequence is a woman aged 55 to 70 with acute or convalescent COVID-19. The chain employs TRBV27 and TRBJ2-7; tentative D call: TRBD1 (6 bases). Sequenced material: peripheral blood. CDR3 in amino acids: CASSFRRTGAGQNYEQYF. The CDR3 DNA reads as TGTGCCAGCAGTTTCCGACGGACCGGGGCAGGACAGAACTACGAGCAGTACTTC.